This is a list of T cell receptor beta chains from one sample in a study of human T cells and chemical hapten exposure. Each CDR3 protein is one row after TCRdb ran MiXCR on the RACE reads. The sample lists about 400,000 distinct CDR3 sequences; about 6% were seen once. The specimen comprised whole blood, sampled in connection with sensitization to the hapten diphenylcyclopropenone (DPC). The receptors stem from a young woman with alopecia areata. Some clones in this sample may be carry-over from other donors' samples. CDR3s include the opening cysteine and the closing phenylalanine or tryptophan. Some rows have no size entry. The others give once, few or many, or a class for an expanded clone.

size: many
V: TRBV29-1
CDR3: CSVELQGTVDYGYTF

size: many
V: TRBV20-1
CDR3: CSVPQGPSNQPQHF

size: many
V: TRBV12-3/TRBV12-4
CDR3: CASSLDRNIQYF

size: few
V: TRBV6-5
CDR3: CASSSERADTDTQYF

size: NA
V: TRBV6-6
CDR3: CASSHGAVRDPVRRYF

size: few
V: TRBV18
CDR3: CASSPANRGSGNTIYF

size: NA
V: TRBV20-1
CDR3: CSARGTGNRGYGYTF

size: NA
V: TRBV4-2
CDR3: CASSQEVLQETQYF

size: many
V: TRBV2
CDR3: CASSEGAQRDTGELFF

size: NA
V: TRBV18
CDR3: CASSRSGQGIFSGSPLHF

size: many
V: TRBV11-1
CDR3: CASSLGATPGGNEQFF

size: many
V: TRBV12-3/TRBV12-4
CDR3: CASSPRQGGYEQYF

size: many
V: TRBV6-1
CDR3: CASRLGYTEAFF

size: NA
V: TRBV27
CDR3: CASSIIQGNTEAFF

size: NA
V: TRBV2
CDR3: CASSTTDRSYEQYF

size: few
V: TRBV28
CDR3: CASSLGQPSGANVLTF

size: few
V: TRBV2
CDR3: CASSEGTLDGYTF

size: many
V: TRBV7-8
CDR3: CASSLAGGPREQYF

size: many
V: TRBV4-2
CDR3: CASSQGLAGDYNEQFF

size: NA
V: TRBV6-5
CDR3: CASQRSSNQPQHF

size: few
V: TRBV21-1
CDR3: CASSILGTPQETQYF

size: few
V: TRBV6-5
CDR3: CASSYETGTQETQYF